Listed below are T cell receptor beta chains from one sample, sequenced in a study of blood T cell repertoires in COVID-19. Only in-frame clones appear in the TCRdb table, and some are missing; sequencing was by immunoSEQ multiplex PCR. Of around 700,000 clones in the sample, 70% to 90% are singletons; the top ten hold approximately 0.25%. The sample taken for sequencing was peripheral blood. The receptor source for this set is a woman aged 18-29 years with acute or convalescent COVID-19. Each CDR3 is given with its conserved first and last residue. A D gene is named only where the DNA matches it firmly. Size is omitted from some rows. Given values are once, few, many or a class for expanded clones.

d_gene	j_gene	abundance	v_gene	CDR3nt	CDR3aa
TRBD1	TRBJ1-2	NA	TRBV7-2	TGTGCCAGCAGCCCTACGGACAGGGGCCTTTCAGGTGGCTACACCTTC	CASSPTDRGLSGGYTF
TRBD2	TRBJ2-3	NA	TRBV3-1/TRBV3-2	TGTGCCAGCAGCCAAGTTAGGGCTAGCGGGTCGGATACAGATACGCAGTATTTT	CASSQVRASGSDTDTQYF
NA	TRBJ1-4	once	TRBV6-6	TGTGCCAGCAGTCAAAACTTCGGGGGAACTAATGAAAAACTGTTTTTT	CASSQNFGGTNEKLFF
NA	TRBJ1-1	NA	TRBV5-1	TGCGCCAGCAGCTTGGGGTCTAGAGAAAAAGCTTTCTTT	CASSLGSREKAFF
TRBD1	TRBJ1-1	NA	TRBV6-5	TGTGCCAGCAGTTACCTCGGGACAGCCGGTGAAGCTTTCTTT	CASSYLGTAGEAFF
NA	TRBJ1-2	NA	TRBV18	TGTGCCAGCTCCCCAGGGGCTACCTATGGCTACACCTTC	CASSPGATYGYTF
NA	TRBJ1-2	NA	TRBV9	TGTGCCAGCCAGGGGAGGGGGATGAGCTACACCTTC	CASQGRGMSYTF
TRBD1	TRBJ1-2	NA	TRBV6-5	TGTGCCAGCAGTCGAGAAGGGGGCCATGGCTACACCTTC	CASSREGGHGYTF
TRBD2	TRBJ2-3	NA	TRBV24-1	TGTGCCACCAGTGATTCAACCCATAGCGGGGGGGCTACAGATACGCAGTATTTT	CATSDSTHSGGATDTQYF
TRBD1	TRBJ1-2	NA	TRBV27	TGTGCCAGCAGTGAAGACAGGGGCTATGGCTACACCTTC	CASSEDRGYGYTF
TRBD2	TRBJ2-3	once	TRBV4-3	TGCGCCAGCAGTGGAGAGCGGGGCGGGGCGGGAGATACGCAGTATTTT	CASSGERGGAGDTQYF
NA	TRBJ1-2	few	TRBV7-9	TGTGCCAGCAGCAAGGACAGCCTATATGGCTACACCTTC	CASSKDSLYGYTF
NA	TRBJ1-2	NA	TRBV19	TGTGCCAGTAGTATAGTAGGCAGGGACTATGGCTACACCTTC	CASSIVGRDYGYTF
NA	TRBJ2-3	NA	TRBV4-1	TGCGCCAGCAGCCAAGAAGGTAGGCGGGCGGATACGCAGTATTTT	CASSQEGRRADTQYF
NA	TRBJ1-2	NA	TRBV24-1	TGTGCCACCAGTGAATATGAGGGGGATGGCTACACCTTC	CATSEYEGDGYTF
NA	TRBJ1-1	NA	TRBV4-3	TGCGCCAGCAGCCAAGATACGGACACTGAAGCTTTCTTT	CASSQDTDTEAFF
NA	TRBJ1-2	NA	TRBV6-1	TGTGCCAGCAGTGTGGGGGCCCTAAGACAGCGGTATGGCTACACCTTC	CASSVGALRQRYGYTF
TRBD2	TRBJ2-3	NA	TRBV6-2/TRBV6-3	TGTGCCAGCAGTAACCGAAGGACCGGGGGGGGGACAGATACGCAGTATTTT	CASSNRRTGGGTDTQYF
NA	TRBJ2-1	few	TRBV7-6	TGTGCCAGCAGCTCCCCTCTAGGAAGCTCCTACAATGAGCAGTTCTTC	CASSSPLGSSYNEQFF
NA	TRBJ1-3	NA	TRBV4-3	TGCGCCAGCAGCCAAGATAGGCAGGGCTCCTCTGGAAACACCATATATTTT	CASSQDRQGSSGNTIYF
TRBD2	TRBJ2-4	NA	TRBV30	TGTGCCTGGAGTGAAGGGGGACTAGGAGGCATTCAGTACTTC	CAWSEGGLGGIQYF
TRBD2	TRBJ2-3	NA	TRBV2	TGTGCCAGCAGCTACTTAGCGGGGGGTAGCACAGATACGCAGTATTTT	CASSYLAGGSTDTQYF